This section outlines one T cell receptor (beta chain) sequence together with its context. The antigen remains undetermined. This record comes from a study of cytomegalovirus exposure and HLA in healthy donors. Findings and caveats of the study: Certain sequence variants were highly shared and formed a cluster, and this cluster was likely a sequencing artifact. Presence/absence analyses treated sequencing depth as roughly uniform across donors.

The study ran its PCR with 60 Vbeta and 13 Jbeta primers. Clones were read by immunoSEQ multiplex PCR, and TCRdb kept only the in-frame ones, dropping some. Among around 130,000 clones listed, around 80% were seen once. V was pared by 2 bases and J by 4 bases, with 9 bases between. The CDR3 is 14 residues long. Germline loops: CDR1 KGHSH, CDR2 LQKENI. The sequence was collected from a man between 18 and 35 years old in good health and CMV-seronegative. This chain connects TRBV18 to TRBJ1-5; D is perhaps TRBD1 (5 bases). Input material: PBMCs. In DNA form, the CDR3 reads TGTGCCAGCTCACCAGGGGGGGGGAATCAGCCCCAGCATTTT. It encodes CASSPGGGNQPQHF.